The following is a TCR beta chain sequence with its context. This entry belongs to a study of CD8+CD57+ T cells in acquired aplastic anemia. All patients picked for sequencing had shown, by flow cytometry, an expansion of CD8+CD57+ cells. TCR beta VDJ and CDR3 profiles were obtained from a genomic DNA template. TCRdb reprocessed the reads via MiXCR and lists one record per CDR3 protein. Of under 350,000 distinct CDR3 sequences in the sample, 50% to 65% were seen once. Per the germline V gene, CDR1 is DFQATT and CDR2 is SNEGSKA (reference sequence). There are 15 residues in the CDR3. Deletions cut 2 bases from V and 3 bases from J, with 14 bases between.

V gene TRBV20-1 combines with J gene TRBJ1-3, with D possibly being TRBD1 (6 bases). The specimen was sorted CD4+, CD8+, or CD8+CD57+ T cells (not recorded which) from PBMCs. The TCR was taken from a human donor with aplastic anemia. The CDR3 loop is CSARPKQGGGNTIYF. In DNA, the CDR3 is TGCAGTGCTAGACCTAAACAGGGAGGTGGAAACACCATATATTTT.